The 26 T cell receptor beta chains reported below all come from one sample, sequenced in a study of blood T cell repertoires in COVID-19. The protocol was immunoSEQ multiplex PCR, while the TCRdb copy is restricted to in-frame clones and leaves out a portion. Of about 410,000 clones in the sample, 90% were seen once. The sample comprised PBMCs or T cells enriched from blood (not recorded which). The receptors come from a man younger than 35 who had recovered from COVID-19.

This chain links TRBV3-1 (or the pseudogene TRBV3-2) with TRBJ1-2; a possible D gene is TRBD1 (5 bases). CDR1 LGHDT and CDR2 YNNKEL come from the germline V gene (reference sequence). The CDR3 covers 15 residues. Trimming pared 3 bases from V and 2 bases from J, leaving 13 bases between. As DNA, the CDR3 is TGTGCCAGCAGCCATGGCTTGGGGCGGAACTATGGCTACACCTTC. Encoded protein: CASSHGLGRNYGYTF.

The chain couples TRBV6-1 to TRBJ2-1; TRBD2 might be the D (6 bases). Trimming shortened V by 3 bases and J by 2 bases, and 14 bases separated the two germline ends. CDR1 is MNHNS, CDR2 SASEGT, per germline. This CDR3 has 16 residues. Here the CDR3 reads CASSESRGTTYNEQFF. The CDR3 DNA follows: TGTGCCAGCAGTGAGTCTCGCGGGACCACCTACAATGAGCAGTTCTTC.

The rearrangement links TRBV28 to TRBJ2-7; possible D gene TRBD2, 5 bases. The germline V gene encodes CDR1 MDHEN and CDR2 SYDVKM. V was trimmed by 1 base and J by 4 bases, leaving 14 bases between them. The CDR3 length is 15 residues. As DNA, the CDR3 is TGTGCCAGCAGTTTATTTACCCTTTCGGGGTACGAGCAGTACTTC. It is translated as CASSLFTLSGYEQYF.

The chain combines TRBV18 with TRBJ2-7, with 9 bases identical to TRBD2. Germline loops: CDR1 KGHSH, CDR2 LQKENI. V trimming: 3 bases; J trimming: 5 bases; junction bases outside the gene matches: 8. This CDR3 has 15 amino acids. CDR3 sequence: CASSPGLAGFNEQYF. The DNA of the CDR3 is TGTGCCAGCTCACCGGGGCTAGCGGGATTTAACGAGCAGTACTTC.

The chain links TRBV28 to TRBJ2-6; 9 bases map to TRBD1. The germline CDR1 and CDR2 sequences are MDHEN and SYDVKM. There are 18 residues in the CDR3. J gave up 2 bases and V 2 bases, and 7 bases lay outside the gene matches. The CDR3: CASSLRGQGLAGANVLTF. CDR3 DNA sequence: TGTGCCAGCAGTTTACGGGGACAGGGATTAGCTGGGGCCAACGTCCTGACTTTC.

The V call is TRBV27, the J call TRBJ1-6; D is perhaps TRBD1 (5 bases). Looked up from germline, CDR1 is MNHEY and CDR2 is SMNVEV (reference sequence). The CDR3 runs to 15 residues. The V end lost 6 bases, the J end lost 1 base, and 10 bases lay between the germline ends. CDR3 sequence (DNA): TGTGCCAGCAGGGGGCAGCAGTCCTATAATTCACCCCTCCACTTT. Translating it yields CASRGQQSYNSPLHF.

The rearrangement joins TRBV29-1 to TRBJ2-1; a weak D match, TRBD1 (5 bases). Trimming cost V 5 bases and J 0 bases, with 17 bases left between them. Germline CDR1 SQVTM, CDR2 ANQGSEA. The CDR3 length is 16 residues. CDR3 nucleotide sequence: TGCAGCGTTCCCTTGCAGGGATCAAGCTCCTACAATGAGCAGTTCTTC. Its protein product is CSVPLQGSSSYNEQFF.

The chain uses TRBV19 and TRBJ1-1, with D perhaps matching TRBD1 (5 bases). CDR1 is LNHDA and CDR2 is SQIVND in the germline V gene (reference sequence). Trimming cost V 4 bases and J 7 bases, with 25 bases left between them. The CDR3 totals 17 residues. CDR3 region: CASSSFYGAARIGEAFF. CDR3 nucleotide sequence: TGTGCCAGTAGTAGCTTCTATGGGGCAGCCAGAATAGGTGAAGCTTTCTTT.

The rearrangement links TRBV7-2 to TRBJ1-1; perhaps TRBD1 as D (5 bases). The CDR3 has 14 residues. Trimming shortened V by 2 bases and J by 3 bases, and 10 bases separated the two germline ends. From germline, CDR1 is SGHTA and CDR2 FQGNSA. The CDR3, as DNA: TGTGCCAGCAGCTTACAGGCGGGGGACACTGAAGCTTTCTTT. This encodes CASSLQAGDTEAFF.

The table lists this clone with a count of one. The rearrangement joins TRBV10-2 to TRBJ1-2; TRBD1 matches 9 bases. The CDR3 is 13 residues long. Germline CDR1 is WSHSY and CDR2 is SAAADI. Trimming removed 6 bases from V and 8 bases from J; junction bases left unmatched: 7. CDR3 bases: TGCGCCAGCAGGGACGGACAGGGGTCGGGCTACACCTTC. Translation: CASRDGQGSGYTF.

V is TRBV5-4 and J is TRBJ2-7; TRBD1 matches 7 bases. Trimming took 3 bases from V and 4 from J; bases not matched to a gene: 7. Germline CDR1 is SGHNT and CDR2 is YYREEE (reference sequence). The CDR3 is made up of 14 amino acids. The CDR3, as DNA: TGTGCCAGCAGCTCTGGGGACAGTTTTTACGAGCAGTACTTC. The encoded protein is CASSSGDSFYEQYF.

This rearrangement joins TRBV6-5 to TRBJ2-1; D unclear. CDR3 length: 12 amino acids. Germline values: CDR1 MNHEY, CDR2 SVGAGI. V lost 5 bases and J lost 10, with 12 bases in between. The CDR3 spells CASSTDTREQFF. CDR3 coding DNA: TGTGCCAGCAGTACAGACACCCGGGAGCAGTTCTTC.

The rearrangement joins TRBV27 to TRBJ2-2, with 11 nucleotides matching TRBD2. Germline V lookup: CDR1 MNHEY, CDR2 SMNVEV (reference sequence). The CDR3 extends over 16 amino acids. Germline trimming cut 6 bases from V and 7 bases from J; bases unmatched to any gene: 10. Written as DNA, the CDR3 is TGTGCCAGCAGATTAGGACTAGCGGGTCAGGGCGGGGAGCTGTTTTTT. Residues: CASRLGLAGQGGELFF.

This rearrangement joins TRBV4-1 to TRBJ1-6, with unresolved D. V gave up 0 bases and J gave up 10 bases, with 10 bases separating them. The CDR3 contains 14 residues. From germline, CDR1 is MGHRA and CDR2 YSYEKL. CDR3 DNA: TGCGCCAGCAGCCAAGAGTCCGAACAGTCACCCCTCCACTTT. Encoded protein: CASSQESEQSPLHF.

The CDR3 DNA sequence: TGTGCCAGCCTCCAGTCAGCGACTAGCACAGATACGCAGTATTTT. Translated: CASLQSATSTDTQYF. The V and J genes are TRBV19 and TRBJ2-3; D gene unclear. CDR1 is LNHDA and CDR2 is SQIVND in the germline V gene (reference sequence). This CDR3 region has 15 residues. The ends were cut back, 9 bases at V and 0 bases at J, with 16 bases in the middle. The whole variable domain, filled in from reference TRBV19 and TRBJ2-3, reads DGGITQSPKYLFRKEGQNVTLSCEQNLNHDAMYWYRQDPGQGLRLIYYSQIVNDFQKGDIAEGYSVSREKKESFPLTVTSAQKNPTAFYLCASLQSATSTDTQYFGPGTRLTVL.

V gene TRBV5-1 combines with J gene TRBJ1-4; 7 bases line up with TRBD1. The CDR3 extends over 15 amino acids. Germline CDR1 SGHRS, CDR2 YFSETQ. V lost 2 bases and J lost 8; bases outside the gene matches: 9. The CDR3 nucleotides are TGCGCCAGCAGCTTTTCAGGGGGAGATGGGGAAAAACTGTTTTTT. It is translated as CASSFSGGDGEKLFF.

This clone was counted a single time. The chain recombines TRBV5-5 with TRBJ2-1; D is ambiguous. The germline V gene has CDR1 SGHKS and CDR2 YYEKEE (reference sequence). The CDR3 totals 13 residues. V was clipped by 3 bases and J by 4 bases, with 8 bases between them. CDR3 in DNA: TGTGCCAGCAGCTCCGGCAGGTACAATGAGCAGTTCTTC. Translating gives CASSSGRYNEQFF.

The rearrangement uses TRBV29-1 and TRBJ1-2; the D gene is possibly TRBD1 (6 bases). V lost 6 bases to trimming and J lost 4 bases, with 18 bases between them. Germline loops: CDR1 SQVTM, CDR2 ANQGSEA. This CDR3 is built from 14 residues. CDR3 bases: TGCAGCGTCGGAAGCGGATGGGGGCCCTATGGCTACACCTTC. This codes for CSVGSGWGPYGYTF.

CDR3 in amino acids: CASSPPSGNEQYF. In nucleotides, the CDR3 is TGTGCCAGCTCACCACCCTCGGGAAACGAGCAGTACTTC. This sequence joins TRBV18 and TRBJ2-7; TRBD2 is a possible D gene (5 bases). This CDR3 has 13 amino acids. The V and J ends lost 0 bases and 5 bases respectively, with 8 bases between them. The germline V gene has CDR1 KGHSH and CDR2 LQKENI.

The CDR3 sequence: CASSDLGGASDYGYTF. The DNA for the CDR3 is TGTGCCAGCAGTGATCTCGGGGGGGCGTCGGACTATGGCTACACCTTC. This sequence joins TRBV2 and TRBJ1-2; perhaps TRBD1 as D (6 bases). The CDR3 has 16 residues. V was shortened by 3 bases and J by 3 bases, with 17 bases between the two germline ends. CDR1 and CDR2 (germline): SNHLY, FYNNEI.

The chain carries TRBV5-1 and TRBJ2-3, with D perhaps TRBD1 (5 bases). With 4 bases removed from V and 0 bases from J, the gap between germline ends came to 15 bases. Germline V gene data show CDR1 as SGHRS and CDR2 as YFSETQ. The CDR3 consists of 16 residues. The chain's CDR3 is CASSVLGQGSTDTQYF. The CDR3 nucleotides read TGCGCCAGCAGCGTTCTCGGACAAGGGAGCACAGATACGCAGTATTTT.

As for this clone: Other DNA sequences within the sample encode an identical CDR3. The rearrangement uses TRBV3-1 (or the pseudogene TRBV3-2) and TRBJ1-2; D not certain. Germline V gene lookup returns CDR1 LGHDT and CDR2 YNNKEL (reference sequence). V was cut by 0 bases and J by 5 bases, with 4 bases left in between. The CDR3 totals 12 residues. CDR3 amino acids: CASSQDRYGYTF. The CDR3 DNA sequence: TGTGCCAGCAGCCAAGACAGGTATGGCTACACCTTC.

The chain links TRBV3-1 (or the pseudogene TRBV3-2) to TRBJ1-5, with D uncertain. Trimming took 5 bases from V and 0 from J, leaving 8 bases between them. Looked up from germline, CDR1 is LGHDT and CDR2 is YNNKEL (reference sequence). The CDR3 has 14 amino acids. Here the CDR3 DNA reads TGTGCCAGCAGCTATGCAGGTAGCAATCAGCCCCAGCATTTT. The encoded protein is CASSYAGSNQPQHF.

The chain carries TRBV18 and TRBJ1-6; D not resolved. Germline V CDR1 and CDR2: KGHSH, LQKENI. This CDR3 region has 12 residues. V gave up 2 bases and J gave up 15 bases, with 11 bases separating them. CDR3 sequence (DNA): TGTGCCAGCTCACCAGGGAGGGTCGACCTCCACTTT. The encoded protein is CASSPGRVDLHF.

The chain joins TRBV5-1 to TRBJ1-1; 7 nucleotides align to TRBD1. From germline, CDR1 is SGHRS and CDR2 YFSETQ. The CDR3 length is 19 residues. Germline trimming cut 4 bases from V and 4 bases from J; bases unmatched to any gene: 22. In nucleotides, the CDR3 is TGCGCCAGCAGCGACCGGGACAGATCGGCCTTAGAGTATAGCACTGAAGCTTTCTTT. Amino acid sequence: CASSDRDRSALEYSTEAFF.

The chain carries TRBV5-1 and TRBJ2-2, with 8 bases identical to TRBD2. The CDR3 sequence is 16 residues long. Germline loops: CDR1 SGHRS, CDR2 YFSETQ. V dropped 4 bases and J dropped 1; count of bases not matched to a gene: 6. The CDR3 region is CASSVPGTRNTGELFF. Written as DNA, the CDR3 is TGCGCCAGCAGCGTGCCCGGGACTAGGAACACCGGGGAGCTGTTTTTT.